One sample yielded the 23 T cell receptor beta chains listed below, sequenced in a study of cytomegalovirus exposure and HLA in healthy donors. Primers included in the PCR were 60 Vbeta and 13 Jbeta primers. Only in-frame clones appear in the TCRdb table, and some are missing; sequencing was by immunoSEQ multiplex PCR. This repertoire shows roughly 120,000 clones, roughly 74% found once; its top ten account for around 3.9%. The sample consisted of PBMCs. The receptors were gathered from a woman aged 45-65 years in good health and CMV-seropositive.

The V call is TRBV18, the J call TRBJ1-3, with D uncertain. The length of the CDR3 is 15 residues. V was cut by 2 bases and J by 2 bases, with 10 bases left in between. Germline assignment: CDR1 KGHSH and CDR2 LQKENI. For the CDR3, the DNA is TGTGCCAGCTCACCAGAGTCGAGGGCTGGAAACACCATATATTTT. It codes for CASSPESRAGNTIYF.

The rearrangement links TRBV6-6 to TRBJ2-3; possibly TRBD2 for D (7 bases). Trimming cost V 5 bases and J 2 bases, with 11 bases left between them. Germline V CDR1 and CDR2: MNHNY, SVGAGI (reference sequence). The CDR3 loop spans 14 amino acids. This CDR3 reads CASSGGGATDTQYF. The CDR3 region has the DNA TGTGCCAGCAGTGGCGGGGGCGCCACAGATACGCAGTATTTT.

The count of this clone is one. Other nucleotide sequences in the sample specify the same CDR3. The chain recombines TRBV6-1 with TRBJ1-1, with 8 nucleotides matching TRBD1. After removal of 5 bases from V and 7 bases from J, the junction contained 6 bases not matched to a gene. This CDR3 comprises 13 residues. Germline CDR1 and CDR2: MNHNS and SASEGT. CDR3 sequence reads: CASSPTGEGEAFF. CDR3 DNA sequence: TGTGCCAGCAGTCCGACAGGGGAGGGTGAAGCTTTCTTT.

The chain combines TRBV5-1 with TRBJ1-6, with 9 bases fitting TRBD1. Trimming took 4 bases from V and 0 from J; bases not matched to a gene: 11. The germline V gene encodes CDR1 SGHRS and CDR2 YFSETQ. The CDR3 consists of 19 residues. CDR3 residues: CASSQTGTGLRSYNSPLHF. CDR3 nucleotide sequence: TGCGCCAGCAGCCAAACCGGGACAGGGTTACGCTCCTATAATTCACCCCTCCACTTT.

The CDR3 spells CASSPGNYGYTF. The DNA of the CDR3 is TGTGCCAGCAGTCCCGGTAACTATGGCTACACCTTC. This rearrangement joins TRBV6-6 to TRBJ1-2; no clear D gene. The germline V and J ends were trimmed by 5 bases and 1 base, with 5 bases remaining between them. The CDR3 sequence is 12 residues long. Germline V lookup: CDR1 MNHNY, CDR2 SVGAGI (reference sequence).

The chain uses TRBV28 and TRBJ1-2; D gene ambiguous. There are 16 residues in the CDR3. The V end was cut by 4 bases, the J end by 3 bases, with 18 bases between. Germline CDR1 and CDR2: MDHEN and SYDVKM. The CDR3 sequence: CASSSAAATGDYGYTF. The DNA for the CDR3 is TGTGCCAGCAGTTCCGCCGCCGCGACCGGGGACTATGGCTACACCTTC.

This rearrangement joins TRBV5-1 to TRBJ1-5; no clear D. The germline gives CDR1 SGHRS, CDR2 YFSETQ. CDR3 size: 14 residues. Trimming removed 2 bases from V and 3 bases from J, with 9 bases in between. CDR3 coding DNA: TGCGCCAGCAGCTTTGGAGGGTCCAATCAGCCCCAGCATTTT. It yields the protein CASSFGGSNQPQHF.

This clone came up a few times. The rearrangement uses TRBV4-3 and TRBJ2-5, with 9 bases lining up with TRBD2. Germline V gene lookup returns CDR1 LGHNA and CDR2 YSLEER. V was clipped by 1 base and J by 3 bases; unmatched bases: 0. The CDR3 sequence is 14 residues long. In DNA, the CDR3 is TGCGCCAGCAGCCAAGGACTAGCGGAAGAGACCCAGTACTTC. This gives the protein CASSQGLAEETQYF.

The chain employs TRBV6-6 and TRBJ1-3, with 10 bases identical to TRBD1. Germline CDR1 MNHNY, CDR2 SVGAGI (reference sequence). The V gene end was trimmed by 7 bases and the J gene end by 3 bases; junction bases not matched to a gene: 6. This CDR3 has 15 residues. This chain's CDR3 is CASTTTGGLGNTIYF. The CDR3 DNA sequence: TGTGCCAGCACCACGACAGGGGGCCTTGGAAACACCATATATTTT.

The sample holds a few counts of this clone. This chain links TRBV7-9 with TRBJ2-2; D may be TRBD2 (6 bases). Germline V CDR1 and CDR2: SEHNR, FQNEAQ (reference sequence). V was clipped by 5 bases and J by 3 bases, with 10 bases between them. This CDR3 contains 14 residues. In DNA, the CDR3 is TGTGCCAGCAGCCGGACTACCTACACCGGGGAGCTGTTTTTT. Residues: CASSRTTYTGELFF.

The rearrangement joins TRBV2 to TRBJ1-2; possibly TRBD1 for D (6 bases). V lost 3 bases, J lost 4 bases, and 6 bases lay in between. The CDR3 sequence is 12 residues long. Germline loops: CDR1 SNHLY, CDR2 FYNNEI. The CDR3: CASSETGYGYTF. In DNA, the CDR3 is TGTGCCAGCAGTGAGACAGGCTATGGCTACACCTTC.

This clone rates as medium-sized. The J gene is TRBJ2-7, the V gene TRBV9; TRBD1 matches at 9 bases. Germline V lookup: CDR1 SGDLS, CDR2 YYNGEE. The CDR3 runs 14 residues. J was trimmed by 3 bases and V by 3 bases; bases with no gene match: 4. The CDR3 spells CASSGDRENYEQYF. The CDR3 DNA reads TGTGCCAGCAGCGGGGACAGGGAGAACTACGAGCAGTACTTC.

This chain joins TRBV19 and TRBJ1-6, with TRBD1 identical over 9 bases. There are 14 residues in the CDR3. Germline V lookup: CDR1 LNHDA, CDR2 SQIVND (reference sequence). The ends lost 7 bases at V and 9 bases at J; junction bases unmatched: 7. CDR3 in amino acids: CASTLGTGFSPLHF. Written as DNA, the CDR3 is TGTGCCAGTACCCTCGGGACAGGGTTTTCACCCCTCCACTTT.

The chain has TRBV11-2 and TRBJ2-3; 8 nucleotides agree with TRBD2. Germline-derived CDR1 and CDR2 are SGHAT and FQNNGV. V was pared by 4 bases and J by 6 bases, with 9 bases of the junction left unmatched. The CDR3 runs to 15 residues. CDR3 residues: CASSSYGGGEDTQYF. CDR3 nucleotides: TGTGCCAGCAGCTCGTACGGGGGGGGTGAGGATACGCAGTATTTT.

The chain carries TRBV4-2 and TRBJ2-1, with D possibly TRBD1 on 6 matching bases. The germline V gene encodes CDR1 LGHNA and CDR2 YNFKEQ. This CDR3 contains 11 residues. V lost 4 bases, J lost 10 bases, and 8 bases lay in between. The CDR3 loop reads CASSLGAEQFF. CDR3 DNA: TGTGCCAGCAGCCTGGGGGCAGAGCAGTTCTTC.

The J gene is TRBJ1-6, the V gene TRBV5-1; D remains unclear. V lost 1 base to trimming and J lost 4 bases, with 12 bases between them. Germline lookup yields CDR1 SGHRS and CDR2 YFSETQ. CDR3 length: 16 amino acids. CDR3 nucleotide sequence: TGCGCCAGCAGCTTGTTGGAGATACTGTATAATTCACCCCTCCACTTT. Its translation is CASSLLEILYNSPLHF.

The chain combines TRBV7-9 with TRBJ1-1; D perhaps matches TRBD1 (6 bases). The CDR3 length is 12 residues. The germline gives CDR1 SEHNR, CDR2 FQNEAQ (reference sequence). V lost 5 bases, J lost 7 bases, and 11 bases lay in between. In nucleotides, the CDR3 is TGTGCCAGCAGCGATGACAGGAATGAAGCTTTCTTT. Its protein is CASSDDRNEAFF. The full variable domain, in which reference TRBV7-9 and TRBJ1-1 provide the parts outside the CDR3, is DTGVSQNPRHKITKRGQNVTFRCDPISEHNRLYWYRQTLGQGPEFLTYFQNEAQLEKSRLLSDRFSAERPKGSFSTLEIQRTEQGDSAMYLCASSDDRNEAFFGQGTRLTVV.

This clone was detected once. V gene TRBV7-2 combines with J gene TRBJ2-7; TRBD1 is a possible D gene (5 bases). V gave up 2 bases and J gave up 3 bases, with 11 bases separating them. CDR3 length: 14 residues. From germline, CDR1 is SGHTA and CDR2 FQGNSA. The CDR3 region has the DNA TGTGCCAGCAGCTTACAGGGAAAGGGCTACGAGCAGTACTTC. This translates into CASSLQGKGYEQYF.

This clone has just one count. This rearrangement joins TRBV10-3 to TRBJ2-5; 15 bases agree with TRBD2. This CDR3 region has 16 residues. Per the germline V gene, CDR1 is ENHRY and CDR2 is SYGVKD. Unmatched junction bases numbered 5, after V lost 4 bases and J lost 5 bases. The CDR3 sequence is CAISGTSGGARETQYF. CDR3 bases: TGTGCCATCAGTGGGACTAGCGGGGGGGCGCGGGAGACCCAGTACTTC.

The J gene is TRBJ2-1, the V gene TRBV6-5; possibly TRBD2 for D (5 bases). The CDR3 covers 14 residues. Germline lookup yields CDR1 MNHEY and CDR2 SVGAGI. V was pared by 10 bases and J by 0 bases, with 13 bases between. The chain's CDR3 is CATSRAVSYNEQFF. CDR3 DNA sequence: TGTGCCACCTCCCGAGCGGTCTCCTACAATGAGCAGTTCTTC.

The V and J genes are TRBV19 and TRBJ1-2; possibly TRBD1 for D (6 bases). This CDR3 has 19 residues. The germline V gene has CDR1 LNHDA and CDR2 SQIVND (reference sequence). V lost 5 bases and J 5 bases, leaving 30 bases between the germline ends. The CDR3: CASSPQPPGHTTLLYGYTF. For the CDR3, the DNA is TGTGCCAGTAGTCCCCAGCCCCCGGGACATACGACATTACTTTATGGCTACACCTTC.

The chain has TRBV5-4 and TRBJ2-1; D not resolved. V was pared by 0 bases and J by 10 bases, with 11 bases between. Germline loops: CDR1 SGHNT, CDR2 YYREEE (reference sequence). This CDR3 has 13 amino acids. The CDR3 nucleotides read TGTGCCAGCAGCTTGGTTGAGATCGGGGAGCAGTTCTTC. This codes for CASSLVEIGEQFF.

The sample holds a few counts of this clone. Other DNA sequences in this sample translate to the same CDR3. CDR3 residues: CASSLGPSGGDNEQFF. In DNA, the CDR3 is TGCGCCAGCAGCTTGGGACCCAGCGGGGGGGACAATGAGCAGTTCTTC. The rearrangement links TRBV5-1 to TRBJ2-1, with 10 positions matching TRBD2. Germline CDR1 is SGHRS and CDR2 is YFSETQ. The CDR3 contains 16 residues. Germline trimming cut 0 bases from V and 5 bases from J; bases unmatched to any gene: 5.